The 3 T cell receptor beta chains below all came from one sample that was sequenced in a study of T cells after yellow fever vaccination. TCRdb independently ran MiXCR on the 5' RACE reads; one entry per CDR3 protein. The sample yields roughly 400,000 distinct CDR3 sequences, 15% to 20% seen once. Material: PBMCs, obtained before the yellow fever booster vaccination. The receptors originated from a man aged 18 to 29 who received the YFV17D yellow fever vaccine.

The J gene is TRBJ1-1, the V gene TRBV4-3, with 10 bases matching TRBD1. The V and J ends lost 4 bases and 0 bases, in that order; junction bases with no gene match: 2. Germline CDR1 is LGHNA and CDR2 is YSLEER. The CDR3 extends over 15 amino acids. CDR3 residues: CASSRGQGMNTEAFF. As DNA, the CDR3 is TGCGCCAGCAGCCGGGGACAGGGGATGAACACTGAAGCTTTCTTT.

V is TRBV29-1 and J is TRBJ1-2, with no clear D. In germline, CDR1 is SQVTM, CDR2 ANQGSEA. The ends were cut back, 4 bases at V and 8 bases at J, with 11 bases in the middle. The CDR3 contains 11 residues. As DNA, the CDR3 is TGCAGCGTTGTTATAGGTTCGGGCTACACCTTC. It translates to CSVVIGSGYTF.

J is TRBJ2-1 and V is TRBV7-8; 8 positions agree with TRBD1. Germline V gives CDR1 SGHVS, CDR2 FQNEAQ. The CDR3 has 15 amino acids. The V and J ends lost 1 base and 8 bases, in that order; junction bases with no gene match: 7. The CDR3 DNA is TGTGCCAGCAGCTTAGAATGGACAGGGTCACATGAGCAGTTCTTC. It codes for CASSLEWTGSHEQFF.